Included here is one TCR beta chain sequence, with context. The sample is drawn from a study of blood T cell repertoires in COVID-19. Study at large: Sources were T cells, B-cell-depleted T cells, or PBMCs; the material itself was cDNA or gDNA.

In the authors' workflow: Reference gene primers were amplified, and this amplification served to estimate nucleated cell counts. Only in-frame clones appear in the TCRdb table, and some are missing; sequencing was by immunoSEQ multiplex PCR. V and J calls and clone size are those listed in that table; D and trimming were worked out from the DNA. The sample records 150,000 to 170,000 clones, around 84% being singletons. This TCR came from a man aged 80 or over with acute or convalescent COVID-19. Specimen: peripheral blood.

CDR3 sequence: CASSQGGGLGAKNIQYF. The CDR3 DNA reads TGTGCCAGCAGCCAGGGAGGAGGGCTTGGTGCCAAAAACATTCAGTACTTC. The rearrangement uses TRBV3-1 (or the pseudogene TRBV3-2) and TRBJ2-4; TRBD2 is a possible D gene (6 bases). The V gene lost 3 bases and the J gene lost 1 base, with 16 bases spanning the gap. There are 17 residues in the CDR3. CDR1 is LGHDT and CDR2 is YNNKEL in the germline V gene (reference sequence).